The 18 T cell receptor beta chains presented below share a single source sample, sequenced in a study of shared clonotypes between healthy human individuals. Assay: immunoSEQ multiplex PCR; the TCRdb copy retains only in-frame clones and omits some. This sample yields roughly 2,000,000 clones, of which approximately 94% are seen a single time; less than 1.5% belongs to the top ten. CD45RO-negative cells were positively selected for CCR7, leaving out terminally differentiated effector memory CD45RA+ cells. The material sequenced was naive CD8+ T cells sorted from blood. These receptors all come from a young man in good health.

The V gene is TRBV9, the J gene TRBJ1-4, with no clear D. The CDR3 is made up of 12 amino acids. The ends were cut back, 3 bases at V and 7 bases at J, with 7 bases in the middle. From germline, CDR1 is SGDLS and CDR2 YYNGEE. The DNA of the CDR3 is TGTGCCAGCAGCGACGAGGGTGAAAAACTGTTTTTT. It translates to CASSDEGEKLFF.

The chain is built from TRBV2 and TRBJ1-4; TRBD1 matches 9 bases. Germline CDR1 is SNHLY and CDR2 is FYNNEI. The CDR3 is 16 amino acids. The trim removed 10 bases at V and 3 bases at J, leaving 12 bases unmatched. The DNA for the CDR3 is TGTGCCACCTGCAGGACAGGGGAGATCTCTAATGAAAAACTGTTTTTT. Amino acids: CATCRTGEISNEKLFF.

The chain is built from TRBV5-4 and TRBJ1-4; a possible D gene is TRBD1 (5 bases). V was clipped by 4 bases and J by 7 bases, with 14 bases between them. The CDR3 is 14 residues long. Per germline, CDR1 SGHNT and CDR2 YYREEE (reference sequence). This chain's CDR3 is CASSLDNGGEKLFF. The CDR3 nucleotides are TGTGCCAGCAGCCTGGACAATGGGGGTGAAAAACTGTTTTTT.

The genes are TRBV9 and TRBJ2-7, with TRBD1 identical over 9 bases. The CDR3 consists of 14 residues. The V gene end was trimmed by 4 bases and the J gene end by 6 bases; junction bases not matched to a gene: 8. Germline loops: CDR1 SGDLS, CDR2 YYNGEE. This CDR3 is CASSSRDRVGEQYF. CDR3 in DNA: TGTGCCAGCAGCAGCCGGGACAGGGTGGGCGAGCAGTACTTC.

V and J are TRBV27 and TRBJ2-7; D possibly matches TRBD1 or TRBD2 (5 bases each). Trimming took off 2 bases at V and 0 bases at J, with 11 bases between the two ends. There are 15 residues in the CDR3. Germline V gives CDR1 MNHEY, CDR2 SMNVEV (reference sequence). CDR3 residues: CASSLEGWNSYEQYF. The CDR3 DNA reads as TGTGCCAGCAGTTTAGAGGGGTGGAACTCCTACGAGCAGTACTTC.

Concerning this clone itself: Other DNA sequences in the same sample also yield this CDR3. This chain uses TRBV4-1 with TRBJ2-7; 7 bases are shared with TRBD1. The CDR3 consists of 15 residues. Trimming took 1 base from V and 2 from J; bases not matched to a gene: 5. From germline, CDR1 is MGHRA and CDR2 YSYEKL. As DNA, the CDR3 is TGCGCCAGCAGCCAAGTCGGGGACAGTACCTACGAGCAGTACTTC. Translated, it gives CASSQVGDSTYEQYF.

As regards this clone: The sample contains more than one DNA sequence encoding this CDR3. This chain connects TRBV4-1 to TRBJ1-5; 7 bases map to TRBD1. The trim removed 0 bases at V and 5 bases at J, leaving 1 base unmatched. The CDR3 runs 14 residues. Germline CDR1 is MGHRA and CDR2 is YSYEKL. The DNA of the CDR3 is TGCGCCAGCAGCCAAGACAGGGGGGATCAGCCCCAGCATTTT. It encodes CASSQDRGDQPQHF.

J is TRBJ1-5 and V is TRBV7-9; maybe TRBD1 (5 bases). CDR3 size: 14 residues. CDR1 is SEHNR and CDR2 is FQNEAQ in the germline V gene (reference sequence). The V and J ends lost 5 bases and 6 bases respectively, with 14 bases between them. CDR3 nucleotide sequence: TGTGCCAGCAGCACAGAGGGGCTAGGTCAGCCCCAGCATTTT. Translation gives CASSTEGLGQPQHF.

The V and J genes are TRBV29-1 and TRBJ2-3, with a weak D call TRBD2 (6 bases). Trimming stripped 7 bases from V and 7 bases from J, with 21 bases between. Looked up from germline, CDR1 is SQVTM and CDR2 is ANQGSEA. CDR3 length: 14 amino acids. DNA of the CDR3: TGCAGCGCCACCCAAAGACTAGAGGAGAATACGCAGTATTTT. This encodes CSATQRLEENTQYF.

The gene calls are TRBV29-1 and TRBJ1-2, with no clear D. The CDR3 spans 11 residues. Looked up from germline, CDR1 is SQVTM and CDR2 is ANQGSEA. V was pared by 4 bases and J by 4 bases, with 7 bases between. Here the CDR3 reads CSVVGSYGYTF. The DNA of the CDR3 is TGCAGCGTTGTTGGCAGCTATGGCTACACCTTC.

This clone was counted once. V is TRBV30 and J is TRBJ1-2, with no clear D. Deletions cut 0 bases from V and 6 bases from J, with 5 bases between. Germline CDR1 GTSNPN, CDR2 SVGIG (reference sequence). CDR3 length: 11 amino acids. CDR3 coding DNA: TGTGCCTGGAGTGTAGGGAATGGCTACACCTTC. Its translation is CAWSVGNGYTF.

The chain couples TRBV14 to TRBJ2-2; D gene unclear. The CDR3 length is 15 residues. The germline V and J ends were trimmed by 0 bases and 3 bases, with 8 bases remaining between them. Germline V gene sequence: CDR1 SGHDN, CDR2 FVKESK. This CDR3 reads CASSQDLTYTGELFF. CDR3 nucleotide sequence: TGTGCCAGCAGCCAAGATCTGACGTACACCGGGGAGCTGTTTTTT. Full variable domain (rest looked up from reference TRBV14 and TRBJ2-2): EAGVTQFPSHSVIEKGQTVTLRCDPISGHDNLYWYRRVMGKEIKFLLHFVKESKQDESGMPNNRFLAERTGGTYSTLKVQPAELEDSGVYFCASSQDLTYTGELFFGEGSRLTVL.

This CDR3 is CASSVASGGAGGTDTQYF. As DNA, the CDR3 is TGTGCCAGCAGCGTAGCTAGCGGGGGGGCCGGGGGCACAGATACGCAGTATTTT. This chain uses TRBV9 with TRBJ2-3; 12 bases map to TRBD2. J lost 1 base, V lost 0 bases, and 6 bases had no gene match. Per the germline V gene, CDR1 is SGDLS and CDR2 is YYNGEE. The CDR3 totals 18 residues.

V gene TRBV5-6 combines with J gene TRBJ2-1; D not resolved. CDR1 SGHDT and CDR2 YYEEEE come from the germline V gene. Trimming pared 4 bases from V and 0 bases from J, leaving 11 bases between. This CDR3 is 15 amino acids long. The CDR3 region is CASSVDQSSYNEQFF. Written as DNA, the CDR3 is TGTGCCAGCAGCGTAGACCAGAGCTCCTACAATGAGCAGTTCTTC.

The chain combines TRBV18 with TRBJ2-1; D unclear. CDR3 size: 15 residues. Per the germline V gene, CDR1 is KGHSH and CDR2 is LQKENI. V dropped 1 base and J dropped 6 bases, with 13 bases sitting between them. This CDR3 reads CASSPQLEAANEQFF. CDR3 coding DNA: TGTGCCAGCTCACCACAGCTAGAGGCCGCCAATGAGCAGTTCTTC.

The V gene is TRBV4-2, the J gene TRBJ1-2; D remains ambiguous. Per the germline V gene, CDR1 is LGHNA and CDR2 is YNFKEQ. Trimming cost V 0 bases and J 4 bases, with 12 bases left between them. The CDR3 totals 15 residues. The DNA of the CDR3 is TGTGCCAGCAGCCAAGAGGTCGGGTCCCTCTATGGCTACACCTTC. This codes for CASSQEVGSLYGYTF.

The chain couples TRBV5-3 to TRBJ2-4; possible D gene TRBD2, 5 bases. TRBV5-3 is identified as an open reading frame with a role that is uncertain. With 0 bases removed from V and 0 bases from J, the gap between germline ends came to 10 bases. CDR3 length: 16 residues. DNA for the CDR3: TGTGCCAGAAGCTTGGTACAGCGGCTAGCCAAAAACATTCAGTACTTC. Protein sequence: CARSLVQRLAKNIQYF.

The CDR3 protein is CASSSQSRMNTEAFF. For the CDR3, the DNA is TGTGCCAGCAGCTCCCAATCCCGAATGAACACTGAAGCTTTCTTT. The gene calls are TRBV13 and TRBJ1-1, with D unresolved. The CDR3 loop spans 15 amino acids. CDR1 is PRHDT, CDR2 FYEKMQ, per germline (reference sequence). Trimming took off 4 bases at V and 0 bases at J, with 12 bases between the two ends.